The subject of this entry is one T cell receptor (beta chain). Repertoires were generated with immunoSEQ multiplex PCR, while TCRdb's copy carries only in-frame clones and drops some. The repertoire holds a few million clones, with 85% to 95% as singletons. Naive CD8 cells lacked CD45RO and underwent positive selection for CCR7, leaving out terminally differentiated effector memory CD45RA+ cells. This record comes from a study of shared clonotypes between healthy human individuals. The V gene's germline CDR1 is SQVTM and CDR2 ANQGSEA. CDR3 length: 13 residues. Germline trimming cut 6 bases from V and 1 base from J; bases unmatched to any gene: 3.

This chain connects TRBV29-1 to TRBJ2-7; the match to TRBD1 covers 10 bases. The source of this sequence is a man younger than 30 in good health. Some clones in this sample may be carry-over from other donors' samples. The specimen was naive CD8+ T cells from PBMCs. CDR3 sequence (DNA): TGCAGCGTCGGACAGGGGGGGTCCTACGAGCAGTACTTC. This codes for CSVGQGGSYEQYF.